Shown below are 10 T cell receptor beta chains from a single sample sequenced in a study of long-term antiretroviral therapy in people with HIV. The libraries were made with immunoSEQ v3.0 at survey level. TCRdb's copy holds only in-frame clones and misses some; the assay was immunoSEQ multiplex PCR. The sample consists of about 39,000 clones, 75% to 90% of them appearing once. The sample was unsorted PBMCs, taken 3.1 years after starting antiretroviral therapy. Receptors originate from a woman aged 50 to 60 with HIV.

The genes are TRBV30 and TRBJ1-5; a weak D match, TRBD1 (6 bases). The germline gives CDR1 GTSNPN, CDR2 SVGIG (reference sequence). The V and J ends lost 4 bases and 0 bases respectively, with 16 bases between them. The CDR3 runs 16 residues. The CDR3 reads CAWTLKGGYSNQPQHF. DNA of the CDR3: TGTGCCTGGACTCTAAAGGGGGGCTATAGCAATCAGCCCCAGCATTTT.

This clone was observed a handful of times. The chain has TRBV4-3 and TRBJ1-2; weak D call: TRBD1 (5 bases). The CDR3 contains 13 residues. V lost 5 bases and J lost 2, with 9 bases in between. CDR1 and CDR2 from the germline V gene are LGHNA and YSLEER. The CDR3 coding sequence is TGCGCCAGCAGCAGGGACGGCAACTATGGCTACACCTTC. This gives the protein CASSRDGNYGYTF.

The rearrangement joins TRBV5-8 to TRBJ2-3, with 9 bases that match TRBD1. This CDR3 is built from 16 residues. Unmatched junction bases numbered 6, after V lost 1 base and J lost 3 bases. Looked up from germline, CDR1 is SGHTS and CDR2 is YDEGEE. CDR3 protein: CASSLIRGQGTDTQYF. The CDR3 DNA reads as TGTGCCAGCAGCTTGATTAGGGGACAGGGAACAGATACGCAGTATTTT.

The chain combines TRBV2 with TRBJ2-3; a possible D gene is TRBD2 (5 bases). CDR1 SNHLY and CDR2 FYNNEI come from the germline V gene. The CDR3 sequence is 15 residues long. Trimming removed 7 bases from V and 4 bases from J, with 18 bases in between. Here the CDR3 reads CASIGPISGADTQYF. The CDR3 DNA is TGTGCCAGCATTGGGCCGATCAGCGGCGCAGATACGCAGTATTTT.

J is TRBJ2-3 and V is TRBV5-1, with 9 positions matching TRBD2. Germline V lookup: CDR1 SGHRS, CDR2 YFSETQ. V gave up 3 bases and J gave up 5 bases; unmatched junction bases: 7. The CDR3 has 15 residues. The CDR3 sequence is CASSSSGARGDTQYF. The CDR3 nucleotides read TGCGCCAGCAGCTCTAGCGGGGCTCGCGGAGATACGCAGTATTTT.

The V and J genes are TRBV6-6 and TRBJ2-7, with D possibly TRBD2 on 5 matching bases. This CDR3 region has 12 residues. Looked up from germline, CDR1 is MNHNY and CDR2 is SVGAGI (reference sequence). Trimming removed 4 bases from V and 7 bases from J, with 11 bases in between. CDR3 amino acids: CASSLIAREQYF. The CDR3 DNA reads as TGTGCCAGCAGTTTGATAGCGAGAGAGCAGTACTTC.

The DNA of the CDR3 is TGCAGCGTTGCAGGGGTCGGTGGCTACACCTTC. It yields the protein CSVAGVGGYTF. This rearrangement joins TRBV29-1 to TRBJ1-2, with a weak D call TRBD1 (6 bases). With 4 bases removed from V and 7 bases from J, the gap between germline ends came to 10 bases. Germline V gene sequence: CDR1 SQVTM, CDR2 ANQGSEA. The CDR3 extends over 11 amino acids.

V is TRBV14 and J is TRBJ1-1; D possibly corresponds to TRBD1 (5 bases). The CDR3 spans 16 residues. CDR1 SGHDN and CDR2 FVKESK come from the germline V gene. Trimming took 1 base from V and 3 from J, leaving 15 bases between them. The CDR3 DNA reads TGTGCCAGCAGCCAAGGCCGGCACAGGTTGGACACTGAAGCTTTCTTT. Amino acids: CASSQGRHRLDTEAFF.

The genes are TRBV5-6 and TRBJ2-3; D is unresolved. The V and J ends lost 0 bases and 5 bases respectively, with 4 bases between them. Germline V CDR1 and CDR2: SGHDT, YYEEEE. There are 12 residues in the CDR3. CDR3 residues: CASSLVVDTQYF. The CDR3 nucleotides read TGTGCCAGCAGCTTGGTAGTAGATACGCAGTATTTT.

This clone was counted between two and nine times. This sequence joins TRBV4-3 and TRBJ2-2; no reliable D call. CDR3 length: 14 amino acids. The ends were cut back, 3 bases at V and 3 bases at J, with 8 bases in the middle. The germline CDR1 and CDR2 sequences are LGHNA and YSLEER. The CDR3 sequence is CASSQGHYTGELFF. In nucleotides, the CDR3 is TGCGCCAGCAGCCAGGGCCACTACACCGGGGAGCTGTTTTTT.